The entry below describes one T cell receptor (beta chain). Primers: 60 Vbeta forward and 13 Jbeta reverse. Assay: immunoSEQ multiplex PCR; the TCRdb copy retains only in-frame clones and omits some. In the table there are about 160,000 clones, 75% to 85% of which are singletons. This entry is derived from a study of cytomegalovirus exposure and HLA in healthy donors. V was cut by 5 bases and J by 5 bases, with 11 bases left in between. This CDR3 contains 13 residues. In germline, CDR1 is KGHSH, CDR2 LQKENI. The chain carries TRBV18 and TRBJ2-3; maybe TRBD2 (5 bases). Sample: PBMCs. This TCR came from a man aged 45-60 years in good health and CMV-seropositive. CDR3 region: CASSEGPGDTQYF. The CDR3 DNA follows: TGTGCCAGCTCAGAGGGCCCGGGAGATACGCAGTATTTT.